The entry that follows covers one T cell receptor (beta chain) sequence. A much more abundant neighbour one base away suggests this may be a read error. Within the sample, other DNA sequences also encode this same CDR3. The CDR3 consists of 15 residues. Germline-derived CDR1 and CDR2 are SGHVS and FQNEAQ. V was trimmed by 1 base and J by 0 bases, leaving 9 bases between them. This sample was taken from a study of blood T cell repertoires in COVID-19. The overall study: The United States, Italy and Spain were the sources of the acute and convalescent COVID-19 samples. Nucleic acid was either cDNA or gDNA, and it came from T cells, B-cell-depleted T cells, or PBMCs.

Libraries were prepared by immunoSEQ multiplex PCR; TCRdb keeps only in-frame clonotypes and omits some of them. The sample has roughly 160,000 clones; roughly 90% are singletons. Sequenced: peripheral blood. V and J are TRBV7-8 and TRBJ1-1; maybe TRBD1 (5 bases). The source of this sequence is a man aged 55 to 70 with acute or convalescent COVID-19. CDR3 residues: CASSLEGAMNTEAFF. In DNA, the CDR3 is TGTGCCAGCAGCTTAGAAGGGGCCATGAACACTGAAGCTTTCTTT.